A single TCR beta chain is shown here with its context. What it binds is unknown. Using genomic DNA as the template, TCR beta VDJ and CDR3 profiling was carried out. TCRdb re-analysed the reads in MiXCR, keeping a single row per CDR3 protein. The sample shows around 150,000 distinct CDR3 sequences, 40% to 55% of them seen only once. These data come from a study of CD8+CD57+ T cells in acquired aplastic anemia. Flow cytometry had shown expanded CD8+CD57+ cells in the patients chosen for sequencing. In all patients, the disease was severe acquired aplastic anemia. Patient blood was sampled before any therapy had been received. Study-level findings and limits: A set of some 28 CD8+ CDR3 sequences was shared between patients and controls, and these sequences appeared highly expressed in patients.

This CDR3 region has 14 residues. CDR1 and CDR2 (germline): LNHDA, SQIVND (reference sequence). V shed 4 bases and J shed 5 bases, with 15 bases lying between them. The chain links TRBV19 to TRBJ2-7; D possibly corresponds to TRBD1 (6 bases). This TCR came from a human donor with aplastic anemia. Sequences were obtained from sorted CD4+, CD8+, or CD8+CD57+ T cells (not recorded which) from PBMCs. Written as DNA, the CDR3 is TGTGCCAGTAGTAATCGACCAGGGGAAGACGAGCAGTACTTC. Amino acid sequence: CASSNRPGEDEQYF.